A selection of T cell receptor beta chains follows, all from one sample in a study of blood T cell repertoires in COVID-19. TCRdb's table, derived via immunoSEQ multiplex PCR, lists solely in-frame clones and lacks some. Of roughly 200,000 clones in the sample, about 90% were seen once. Sequencing was done on a sample of peripheral blood. The source of these receptors is a woman younger than 35 who had recovered from COVID-19. CDR3s include the opening cysteine and the closing phenylalanine or tryptophan. The D gene is left open where the match is weak. The size entry is marked missing in some rows and otherwise reads once, few, many or a size class.

j_call v_call d_call clone_size cdr3_aa cdr3_nt
TRBJ2-7 TRBV6-5 TRBD1 NA CASTLLTGGIYEQYF TGTGCCAGCACTCTACTGACAGGGGGCATCTACGAGCAGTACTTC
TRBJ2-1 TRBV30 NA NA CAWVADSYNEQFF TGTGCCTGGGTAGCGGATTCCTACAATGAGCAGTTCTTC
TRBJ1-3 TRBV19 TRBD1 NA CASHPGQGSPSGNTIYF TGTGCCAGCCACCCGGGACAGGGCTCCCCCTCTGGAAACACCATATATTTT
TRBJ2-2 TRBV7-2 TRBD1 NA CASSLRQGAFYGELFF TGTGCCAGCAGCTTACGACAGGGGGCGTTTTACGGGGAGCTGTTTTTT
TRBJ2-6 TRBV19 TRBD2 NA CASKAGAGANVLTF TGTGCCAGTAAAGCGGGGGCGGGGGCCAACGTCCTGACTTTC
TRBJ1-6 TRBV7-2 NA NA CASSSDSNYNSPLHF TGTGCCAGCAGCTCGGACAGCAATTATAATTCACCCCTCCACTTT
TRBJ2-7 TRBV7-9 TRBD2 NA CASSFGTSGSYEQYF TGTGCCAGCAGCTTCGGGACTAGCGGCTCCTACGAGCAGTACTTC
TRBJ2-1 TRBV28 NA NA CASSLGRGEDEQFF TGTGCCAGCAGTTTGGGAAGGGGTGAGGATGAGCAGTTCTTC
TRBJ1-3 TRBV3-1/TRBV3-2 TRBD1 few CASSQEGQSSSGNTIYF TGTGCCAGCAGCCAAGAGGGACAGTCGAGCTCTGGAAACACCATATATTTT
TRBJ2-1 TRBV6-5 TRBD1 NA CASSFSTGSDEQFF TGTGCCAGCAGTTTTTCGACAGGGTCCGATGAGCAGTTCTTC
TRBJ2-7 TRBV28 TRBD2 NA CASSSLILAEQFSYEQYF TGTGCCAGCAGTTCGCTCATACTAGCGGAACAGTTCTCCTACGAGCAGTACTTC
TRBJ2-3 TRBV30 NA NA CAWRGAYSTDTQYF TGTGCCTGGAGAGGAGCGTATAGCACAGATACGCAGTATTTT
TRBJ1-1 TRBV28 NA NA CASSLAGDTEAFF TGTGCCAGCAGTTTGGCAGGGGACACTGAAGCTTTCTTT
TRBJ2-1 TRBV7-3 TRBD1 NA CASSEGQGAYNEQFF TGTGCCAGCAGCGAGGGACAGGGGGCCTACAATGAGCAGTTCTTC
TRBJ1-5 TRBV27 NA NA CASSPDLNQPQHF TGTGCCAGCAGTCCCGACTTGAATCAGCCCCAGCATTTT
TRBJ1-2 TRBV10-1 NA NA CASSPWAISNYGYTF TGCGCCAGCAGCCCCTGGGCCATCTCTAACTATGGCTACACCTTC
TRBJ2-3 TRBV9 TRBD1 NA CASSEGATDTQYF TGTGCCAGCAGCGAGGGGGCCACAGATACGCAGTATTTT
TRBJ2-7 TRBV6-1 NA NA CASSELGQGRPQYF TGTGCCAGCAGTGAACTCGGTCAGGGTCGTCCGCAGTACTTC
TRBJ2-5 TRBV5-1 NA NA CASSLVGGVETQYF TGCGCCAGCAGCTTGGTAGGGGGTGTAGAGACCCAGTACTTC
TRBJ1-1 TRBV6-5 NA NA CASRLGLGTEAFF TGTGCCAGCAGGTTGGGACTAGGTACTGAAGCTTTCTTT
TRBJ1-5 TRBV2 NA few CASKRNSNQPQHF TGTGCCAGCAAGCGCAATAGCAATCAGCCCCAGCATTTT
TRBJ2-1 TRBV27 NA NA CASSDHSSYNEQFF TGTGCCAGCAGTGACCACAGCTCCTACAATGAGCAGTTCTTC
TRBJ2-7 TRBV5-5 NA NA CASSPGTHEQYF TGTGCCAGCAGCCCAGGGACACACGAGCAGTACTTC
TRBJ1-2 TRBV9 NA NA CASSAPLQGTIHGYTF TGTGCCAGCAGCGCCCCCTTACAGGGCACGATCCATGGCTACACCTTC
TRBJ2-7 TRBV27 NA NA CASSPLIDSAYEQYF TGTGCCAGCAGTCCCCTCATAGACTCAGCCTACGAGCAGTACTTC
TRBJ1-1 TRBV6-5 TRBD1 NA CASSRLNRGDTEAFF TGTGCCAGCAGTCGACTGAACAGGGGTGACACTGAAGCTTTCTTT
TRBJ2-2 TRBV5-6 NA NA CASSRGNTGELFF TGTGCCAGCAGTCGGGGGAACACCGGGGAGCTGTTTTTT
TRBJ1-1 TRBV20-1 NA NA CSATVNTEAFF TGCAGTGCTACAGTGAACACTGAAGCTTTCTTT
TRBJ2-2 TRBV3-1/TRBV3-2 NA many CASSRWRATGELFF TGTGCCAGCAGCCGATGGAGGGCCACCGGGGAGCTGTTTTTT
TRBJ2-7 TRBV30 NA NA CAWSVQANYEQYF TGTGCCTGGAGTGTACAGGCTAACTACGAGCAGTACTTC
TRBJ1-5 TRBV3-1/TRBV3-2 NA NA CASSPKAGTRGNQPQHF TGTGCCAGCAGCCCCAAGGCCGGGACAAGGGGCAATCAGCCCCAGCATTTT
TRBJ2-1 TRBV7-9 NA NA CASSLAEVASFF TGTGCCAGCAGCTTAGCGGAGGTAGCTAGTTTCTTC
TRBJ2-7 TRBV5-1 TRBD2 NA CASSLDLAATYEQYF TGCGCCAGCAGCTTGGACCTAGCGGCTACCTACGAGCAGTACTTC
TRBJ2-7 TRBV10-3 TRBD2 NA CAISGLPSLLRSGDEQYF TGTGCCATCAGTGGACTCCCCTCTCTACTGCGGAGCGGGGACGAGCAGTACTTC
TRBJ2-2 TRBV2 TRBD1 NA CARGAEGGRTGELFF TGTGCCAGAGGGGCCGAAGGGGGCAGGACCGGGGAGCTGTTTTTT
TRBJ2-1 TRBV9 TRBD2 NA CASSAQGLAGGSYNEQFF TGTGCCAGCAGCGCCCAGGGACTAGCGGGAGGGTCCTACAATGAGCAGTTCTTC
TRBJ1-2 TRBV7-6 NA NA CASSLDRFYGYTF TGTGCCAGCAGCTTGGACAGATTCTATGGCTACACCTTC
TRBJ2-1 TRBV7-6 TRBD2 NA CASSLMAGGRSEQFF TGTGCCAGCAGCTTAATGGCGGGAGGGAGGAGTGAGCAGTTCTTC
TRBJ2-5 TRBV5-1 TRBD2 NA CASRLNVISGREETQYF TGCGCCAGCAGACTGAATGTAATTAGCGGGAGGGAAGAGACCCAGTACTTC
TRBJ2-3 TRBV7-6 TRBD2 NA CASSPGTSGRTLGTDTQYF TGTGCCAGCAGCCCGGGGACTAGCGGGCGTACCCTTGGCACAGATACGCAGTATTTT
TRBJ1-2 TRBV5-1 NA NA CASSLAINYGYTF TGCGCCAGCAGCTTGGCTATTAACTATGGCTACACCTTC
TRBJ2-1 TRBV24-1 TRBD1 NA CATSDYETGGSYNEQFF TGTGCCACCAGTGACTACGAAACAGGGGGCTCCTACAATGAGCAGTTCTTC